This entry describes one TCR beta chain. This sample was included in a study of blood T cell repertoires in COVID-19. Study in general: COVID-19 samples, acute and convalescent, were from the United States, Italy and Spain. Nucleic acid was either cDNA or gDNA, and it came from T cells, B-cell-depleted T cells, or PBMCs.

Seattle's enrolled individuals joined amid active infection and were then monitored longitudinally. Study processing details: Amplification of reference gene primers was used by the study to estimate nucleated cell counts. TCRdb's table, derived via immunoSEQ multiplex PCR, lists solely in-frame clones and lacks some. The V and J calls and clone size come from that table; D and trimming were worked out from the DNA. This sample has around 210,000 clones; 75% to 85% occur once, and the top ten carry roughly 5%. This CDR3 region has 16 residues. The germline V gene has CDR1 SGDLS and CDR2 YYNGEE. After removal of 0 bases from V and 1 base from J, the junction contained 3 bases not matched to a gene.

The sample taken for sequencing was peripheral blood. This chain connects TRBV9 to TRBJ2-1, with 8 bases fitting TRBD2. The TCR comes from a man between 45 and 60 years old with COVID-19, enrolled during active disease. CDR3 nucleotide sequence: TGTGCCAGCAGCGTAGAGGGGACTAGTTCCTACAATGAGCAGTTCTTC. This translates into CASSVEGTSSYNEQFF. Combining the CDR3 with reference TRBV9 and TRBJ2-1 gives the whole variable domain DSGVTQTPKHLITATGQRVTLRCSPRSGDLSVYWYQQSLDQGLQFLIQYYNGEERAKGNILERFSAQQFPDLHSELNLSSLELGDSALYFCASSVEGTSSYNEQFFGPGTRLTVL.